This T cell receptor (beta chain) came from a study of blood T cell repertoires in COVID-19. About the research overall: The United States, Italy and Spain supplied acute and convalescent COVID-19 samples. T cells, B-cell-depleted T cells, or PBMCs supplied cDNA or gDNA.

The sample holds one count of this clone. This same CDR3 is encoded by further DNA sequences in the sample. The CDR3 runs 12 residues. Looked up from germline, CDR1 is MDHEN and CDR2 is SYDVKM. V lost 3 bases to trimming and J lost 4 bases, with 7 bases between them. Assay: immunoSEQ multiplex PCR; the TCRdb copy retains only in-frame clones and omits some. The sample lists more than 120,000 clones, about 92% occurring once. The chain joins TRBV28 to TRBJ2-7; weak D call: TRBD1 (6 bases). This TCR was sampled from a human donor in a cohort sampled during active COVID-19. Sequenced material: peripheral blood. Here the CDR3 DNA reads TGTGCCAGCAGTTTCAGGGGATACGAGCAGTACTTC. Translation: CASSFRGYEQYF.